The clone carrying this TCR beta chain has just one count. Its antigen remains unidentified. At one end, the junction sequence differs from germline, possibly due to a read error. This sample is drawn from a study of tumor and adjacent non-tumor tissue in lung cancer. For the study at large: The cohort had about a dozen adenocarcinoma, 2 squamous cell and 1 small cell patients. Aged about 30 to 85 years, patients included approximately 11 men and several women with stage I to III disease.

General study points: Top 100 clones took a larger repertoire share in normal lung. Compared with tumor, normal lung showed significantly lower TCR diversity.

Three rounds of nested PCR, following a modified ARM-PCR protocol, produced the TCRbeta library. MiXCR, run by TCRdb on the multiplex PCR reads, gives a single entry per CDR3 protein. This sample carries over 110,000 distinct CDR3 sequences, around 67% of them seen once, and the ten largest clones take roughly 18%. This sample's RNA came from whole unsorted tissue. Specimen: lung tumor tissue. The TCR sequence derives from a man in his sixties with small cell lung cancer.

CDR3 nucleotide sequence: TGTGCTAGCAGCTTAAGTTGGGTGAATGAGCAGTTCTTC. Its protein product is CASSLSWVNEQFF. The chain recombines TRBV11-2 with TRBJ2-1, with unresolved D. Germline V gene sequence: CDR1 SGHAT, CDR2 FQNNGV. The CDR3 has 13 amino acids.